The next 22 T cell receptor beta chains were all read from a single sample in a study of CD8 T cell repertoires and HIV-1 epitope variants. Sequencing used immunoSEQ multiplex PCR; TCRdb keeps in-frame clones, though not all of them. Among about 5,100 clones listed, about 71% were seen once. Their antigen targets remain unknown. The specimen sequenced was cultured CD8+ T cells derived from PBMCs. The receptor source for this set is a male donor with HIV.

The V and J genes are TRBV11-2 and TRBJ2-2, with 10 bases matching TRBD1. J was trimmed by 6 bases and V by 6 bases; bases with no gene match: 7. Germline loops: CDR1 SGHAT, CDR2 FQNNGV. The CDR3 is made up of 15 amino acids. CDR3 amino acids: CASRSPGQGSGELFF. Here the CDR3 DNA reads TGTGCCAGCAGATCACCGGGACAGGGGTCCGGGGAGCTGTTTTTT.

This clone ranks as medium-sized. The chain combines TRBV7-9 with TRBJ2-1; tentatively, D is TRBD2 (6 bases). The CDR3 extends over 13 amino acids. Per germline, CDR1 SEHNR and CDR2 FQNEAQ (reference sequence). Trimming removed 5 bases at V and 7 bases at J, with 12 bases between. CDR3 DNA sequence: TGTGCCAGCAGCCACGGGACTGAGAATGAGCAGTTCTTC. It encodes CASSHGTENEQFF.

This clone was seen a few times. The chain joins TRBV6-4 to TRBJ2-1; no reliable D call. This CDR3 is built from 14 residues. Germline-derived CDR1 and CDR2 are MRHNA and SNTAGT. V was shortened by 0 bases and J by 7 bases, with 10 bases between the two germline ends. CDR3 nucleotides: TGTGCCAGCAGTGACTCGAGTCTAGTTAATGAGCAGTTCTTC. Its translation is CASSDSSLVNEQFF.

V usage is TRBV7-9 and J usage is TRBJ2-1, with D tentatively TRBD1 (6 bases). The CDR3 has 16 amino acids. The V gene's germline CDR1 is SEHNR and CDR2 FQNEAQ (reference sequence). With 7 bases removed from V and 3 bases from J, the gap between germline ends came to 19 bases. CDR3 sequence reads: CASNSLAEGVYNEQFF. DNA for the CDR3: TGTGCCAGCAACTCCCTCGCCGAGGGGGTCTACAATGAGCAGTTCTTC.

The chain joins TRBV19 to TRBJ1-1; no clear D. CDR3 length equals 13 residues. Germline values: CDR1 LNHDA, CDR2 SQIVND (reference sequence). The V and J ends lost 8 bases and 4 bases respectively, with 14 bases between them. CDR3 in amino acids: CASGDGYGTEAFF. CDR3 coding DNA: TGTGCCAGTGGCGACGGGTACGGCACTGAAGCTTTCTTT.

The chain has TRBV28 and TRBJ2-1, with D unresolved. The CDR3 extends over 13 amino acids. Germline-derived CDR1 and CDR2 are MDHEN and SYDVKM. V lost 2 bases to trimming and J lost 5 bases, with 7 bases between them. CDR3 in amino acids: CASSLLYHNEQFF. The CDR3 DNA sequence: TGTGCCAGCAGTTTACTATATCACAATGAGCAGTTCTTC. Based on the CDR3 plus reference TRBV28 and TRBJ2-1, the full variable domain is DVKVTQSSRYLVKRTGEKVFLECVQDMDHENMFWYRQDPGLGLRLIYFSYDVKMKEKGDIPEGYSVSREKKERFSLILESASTNQTSMYLCASSLLYHNEQFFGPGTRLTVL.

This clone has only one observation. DNA of the CDR3: TGTGCCAGCAGCTTGGGTGGAGGTAGAGCTTTCTTT. This translates into CASSLGGGRAFF. The V gene is TRBV5-6, the J gene TRBJ1-1; D not resolved. V was pared by 0 bases and J by 10 bases, with 10 bases between. Per germline, CDR1 SGHDT and CDR2 YYEEEE. The CDR3 is 12 amino acids.

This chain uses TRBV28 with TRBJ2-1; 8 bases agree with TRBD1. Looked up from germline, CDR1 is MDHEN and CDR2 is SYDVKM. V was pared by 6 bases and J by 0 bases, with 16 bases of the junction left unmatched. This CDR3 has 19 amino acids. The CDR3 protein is CASSETTGDGGSSYNEQFF. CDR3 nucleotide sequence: TGTGCCAGCAGCGAAACGACAGGGGACGGGGGTAGCTCCTACAATGAGCAGTTCTTC.

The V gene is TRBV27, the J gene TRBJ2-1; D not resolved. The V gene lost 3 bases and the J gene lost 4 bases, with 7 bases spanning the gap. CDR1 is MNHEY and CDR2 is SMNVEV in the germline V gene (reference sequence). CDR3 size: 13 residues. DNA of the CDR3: TGTGCCAGCAGTTTGGGCCTTTACAATGAGCAGTTCTTC. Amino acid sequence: CASSLGLYNEQFF.

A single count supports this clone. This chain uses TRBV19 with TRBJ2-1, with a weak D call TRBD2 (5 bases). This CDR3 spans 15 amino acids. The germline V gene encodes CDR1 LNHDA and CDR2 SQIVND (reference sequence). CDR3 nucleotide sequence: TGTGCTTCCAGATCGGGTGGGAGCTCCTACAATGAGCAGTTCTTC. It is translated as CASRSGGSSYNEQFF.

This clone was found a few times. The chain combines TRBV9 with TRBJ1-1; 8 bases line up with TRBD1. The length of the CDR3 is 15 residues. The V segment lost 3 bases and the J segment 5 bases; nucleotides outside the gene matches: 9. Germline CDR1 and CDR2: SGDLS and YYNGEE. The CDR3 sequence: CASSASGGSGTEAFF. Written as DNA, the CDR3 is TGTGCCAGCAGCGCGTCAGGGGGCTCGGGGACTGAAGCTTTCTTT.

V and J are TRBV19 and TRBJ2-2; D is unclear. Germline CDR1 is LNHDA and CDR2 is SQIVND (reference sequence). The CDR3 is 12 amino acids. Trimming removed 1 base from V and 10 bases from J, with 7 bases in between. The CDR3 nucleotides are TGTGCCAGTAGTATAGGGGCTGAGGAGCTGTTTTTT. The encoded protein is CASSIGAEELFF. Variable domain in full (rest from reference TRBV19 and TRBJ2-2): DGGITQSPKYLFRKEGQNVTLSCEQNLNHDAMYWYRQDPGQGLRLIYYSQIVNDFQKGDIAEGYSVSREKKESFPLTVTSAQKNPTAFYLCASSIGAEELFFGEGSRLTVL.

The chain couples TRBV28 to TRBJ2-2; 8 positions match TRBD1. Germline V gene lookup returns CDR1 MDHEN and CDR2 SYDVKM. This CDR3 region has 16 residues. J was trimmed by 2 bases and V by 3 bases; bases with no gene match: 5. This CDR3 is CASSFGQGRNTGELFF. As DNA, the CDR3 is TGTGCCAGCAGTTTCGGACAGGGAAGAAACACCGGGGAGCTGTTTTTT.

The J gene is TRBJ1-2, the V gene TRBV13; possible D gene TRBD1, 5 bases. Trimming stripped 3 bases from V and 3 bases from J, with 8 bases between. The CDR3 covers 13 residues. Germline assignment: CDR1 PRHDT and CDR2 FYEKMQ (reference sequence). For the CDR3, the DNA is TGTGCCAGCAGCTTGGGCAGGGACTATGGCTACACCTTC. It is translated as CASSLGRDYGYTF.

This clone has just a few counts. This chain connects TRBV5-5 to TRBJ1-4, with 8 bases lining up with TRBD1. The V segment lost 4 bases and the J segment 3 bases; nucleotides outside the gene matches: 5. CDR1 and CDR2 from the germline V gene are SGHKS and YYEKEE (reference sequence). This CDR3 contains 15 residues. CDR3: CASSPDRVPNEKLFF. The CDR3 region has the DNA TGTGCCAGCAGCCCGGACAGGGTACCTAATGAAAAACTGTTTTTT.

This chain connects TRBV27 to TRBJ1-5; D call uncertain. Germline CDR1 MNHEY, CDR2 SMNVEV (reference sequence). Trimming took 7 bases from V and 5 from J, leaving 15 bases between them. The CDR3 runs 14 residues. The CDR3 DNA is TGTGCCAGCACCCCTGACGGGCCTCATCAGCCCCAGCATTTT. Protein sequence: CASTPDGPHQPQHF.

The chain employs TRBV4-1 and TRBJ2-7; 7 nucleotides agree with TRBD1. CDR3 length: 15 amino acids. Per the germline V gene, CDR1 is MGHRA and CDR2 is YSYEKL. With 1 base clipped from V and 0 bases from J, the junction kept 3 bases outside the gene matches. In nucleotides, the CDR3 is TGCGCCAGCAGCCAAGGACAGGGTGGCTCCTACGAGCAGTACTTC. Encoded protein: CASSQGQGGSYEQYF.

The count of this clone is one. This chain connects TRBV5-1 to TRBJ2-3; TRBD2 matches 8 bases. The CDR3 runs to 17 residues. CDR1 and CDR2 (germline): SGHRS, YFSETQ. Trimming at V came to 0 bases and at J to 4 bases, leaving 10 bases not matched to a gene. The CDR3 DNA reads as TGCGCCAGCAGCTTGGCCAAAGCGGGAGAATTGGCAGATACGCAGTATTTT. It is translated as CASSLAKAGELADTQYF.

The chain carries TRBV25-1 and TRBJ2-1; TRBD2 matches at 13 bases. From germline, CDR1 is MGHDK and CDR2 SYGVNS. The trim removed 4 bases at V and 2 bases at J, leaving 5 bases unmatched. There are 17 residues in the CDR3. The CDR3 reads CASSGTSGSRTYNEQFF. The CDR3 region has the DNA TGTGCCAGCAGTGGGACTAGCGGGAGCAGAACCTACAATGAGCAGTTCTTC.

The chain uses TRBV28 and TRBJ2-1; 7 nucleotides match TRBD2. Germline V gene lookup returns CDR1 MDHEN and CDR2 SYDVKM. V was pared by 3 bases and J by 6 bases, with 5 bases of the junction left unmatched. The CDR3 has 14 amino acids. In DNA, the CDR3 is TGTGCCAGCAGTTTGGGCGGGAGTGGCAATGAGCAGTTCTTC. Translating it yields CASSLGGSGNEQFF.

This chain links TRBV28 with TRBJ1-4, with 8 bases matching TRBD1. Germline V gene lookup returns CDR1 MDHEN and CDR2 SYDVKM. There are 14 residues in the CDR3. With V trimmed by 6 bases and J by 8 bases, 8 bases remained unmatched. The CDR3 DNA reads TGTGCCAGCAGACCGCAGGGGGCGCGGGAAAAACTGTTTTTT. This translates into CASRPQGAREKLFF.

For the CDR3, the DNA is TGTGCCAGCAGAGGGGCATCGGGACTAGCGGGGGAGACCCAGTACTTC. Protein sequence: CASRGASGLAGETQYF. The V call is TRBV2, the J call TRBJ2-5; 13 bases agree with TRBD2. Germline V CDR1 and CDR2: SNHLY, FYNNEI. The V and J ends lost 6 bases and 5 bases, in that order; junction bases with no gene match: 9. The CDR3 runs 16 residues.